Described below is a single TCR beta chain sequence and its context. A single count supports this clonotype. Its antigen is unknown. Germline and junction disagree at one end, which may indicate a read error. Genomic DNA served as template for TCR beta VDJ combination and CDR3 sequence profiling. An Illumina HiSeq 2000 was used for TCR repertoire sequencing. Regarding the original processing steps: TRBV/TRBJ rearrangement plots, CDR3 size and DJ length profiles, and Simpson's diversity index were used to evaluate the repertoires. The immunodominant clone was defined as the most abundant DNA sequence in deep sequencing data. CDR3 amino acid sequences were checked for sharing across subjects and were also compared against the VDJdb database and published repertoires. TCRdb ran its own pipeline on the public reads, namely fastp trimming at Q25 and MiXCR clone calling, and kept in-frame beta chains. When rows share a CDR3 protein, they turn into one entry using the most common DNA and genes. It is TCRdb's table, rather than the study itself, that gives the V and J calls and clone size. Within this sample are about 160,000 distinct CDR3 sequences, with roughly 43% of them counted one time only. The biggest ten clones account for 2.5% to 3% of the sample.

The record originates from a study of CD8+CD57+ T cells in acquired aplastic anemia (dated by TCRdb to 2016 to 2019). Study-wide context: Extracted DNA from sorted CD4+ and CD8+ cells averaged 3.2 ug, ranging from about 0.2 to 30 ug. A CD8+CD57+ expansion meant a frequency higher than the mean frequency seen in healthy subjects. On the study overall, not on this receptor specifically: Roughly 30 CD8+ CDR3 sequences were shared between patients and controls but appeared highly expressed in patients and within their immunodominant clones. Patients and healthy controls showed no significant difference in CD8+ Simpson's diversity (P=0.060).

The CDR3 covers 20 residues, taking in both the cysteine and the phenylalanine. This entry keeps only the CDR3 DNA: 60 bases, framed from base 1. Via the germline V gene, CDR1 is MGHDK and CDR2 SYGVNS. Flow cytometry had shown CD8+CD57+ cell expansion in the patients selected for sequencing. Severe acquired aplastic anemia was diagnosed in all patients according to International Study of Aplastic Anemia and Agranulocytosis and Camitta criteria. No therapy had been received by the patients at the time of blood sampling. TCR repertoires of sorted CD4+ and CD8+ blood T cells from severe aplastic anemia patients and healthy subjects were deep-sequenced in the study. In the USA, patient enrollment took place under clinicaltrials.gov protocols 00001620, 01623167, 00001397, 00071045, 00081523 and 00961064. Ficoll-Paque density gradient centrifugation was used to isolate peripheral blood mononuclear cells. Before DNA extraction, CD4+ and CD8+ T cells were sorted by FACS or by magnetic beads.

The sequence was collected from a human donor with aplastic anemia. The receptor chain draws on TRBV25-1 and TRBJ1-3; 9 central bases correspond to TRBD1. The sequenced material came from sorted CD4+, CD8+, or CD8+CD57+ T cells (not recorded which) from PBMCs. The DNA sequence is given as TGTGCCAGCAGTGAACGGGACAGGGACATCACCTCATTAGGTGGAAGCACCATATATTTT. Translated, this is CASSERDRDITSLGGSTIYF.